A single sample is the source of the 20 T cell receptor beta chains below, sequenced in a study of T cell responses to AZD1222 COVID-19 vaccine. Generated by immunoSEQ multiplex PCR, the TCRdb table keeps only in-frame clones and is missing some. The profile shows about 140,000 clones, about 91% of them singletons. Sequenced material: peripheral blood, taken 28 days after the second AZD1222 dose. These receptors all come from an adult who received the AZD1222 COVID-19 vaccine.

This chain connects TRBV27 to TRBJ1-1; tentative D call: TRBD1 (5 bases). The CDR3 is 14 amino acids. Trimming took off 7 bases at V and 1 base at J, with 13 bases between the two ends. Germline CDR1 MNHEY, CDR2 SMNVEV (reference sequence). The CDR3 is CASTPMGRNTEAFF. CDR3 DNA: TGTGCCAGCACCCCGATGGGGCGGAACACTGAAGCTTTCTTT.

This chain links TRBV11-2 with TRBJ2-2, with D perhaps TRBD2 (6 bases). The germline V and J ends were trimmed by 5 bases and 1 base, with 14 bases remaining between them. This CDR3 is 16 amino acids long. Germline V gives CDR1 SGHAT, CDR2 FQNNGV. The CDR3 sequence is CASSQTPGVNTGELFF. CDR3 coding DNA: TGTGCCAGCAGCCAGACCCCGGGAGTGAACACCGGGGAGCTGTTTTTT.

The genes are TRBV27 and TRBJ2-7; tentatively, D is TRBD1 (5 bases). The germline V and J ends were trimmed by 6 bases and 4 bases, with 7 bases remaining between them. This CDR3 comprises 11 residues. Germline V gene data show CDR1 as MNHEY and CDR2 as SMNVEV (reference sequence). For the CDR3, the DNA is TGTGCCAGCAGCACAGGTTACGAGCAGTACTTC. Translation gives CASSTGYEQYF.

This chain joins TRBV5-4 and TRBJ2-7; D is perhaps TRBD2 (6 bases). Trimming stripped 4 bases from V and 3 bases from J, with 11 bases between. The CDR3 spans 13 residues. In germline, CDR1 is SGHNT, CDR2 YYREEE (reference sequence). In DNA, the CDR3 is TGTGCCAGCAGCCTCCCCGGGGGCTACGAGCAGTACTTC. This codes for CASSLPGGYEQYF.

This clone has only a few counts. The chain combines TRBV4-1 with TRBJ2-7, with TRBD2 as a possible D gene (6 bases). Per the germline V gene, CDR1 is MGHRA and CDR2 is YSYEKL. The V end lost 4 bases, the J end lost 3 bases, and 13 bases lay between the germline ends. The CDR3 extends over 14 amino acids. The CDR3 loop is CASSPSAGRYEQYF. The CDR3 coding sequence is TGCGCCAGCAGCCCTTCAGCGGGCCGCTACGAGCAGTACTTC.

The gene calls are TRBV28 and TRBJ2-2; a possible D gene is TRBD2 (6 bases). This CDR3 has 14 amino acids. V was shortened by 8 bases and J by 1 base, with 11 bases between the two germline ends. Germline CDR1 and CDR2: MDHEN and SYDVKM. CDR3 nucleotide sequence: TGTGCCAGCCGGGGACTTCGGAACACCGGGGAGCTGTTTTTT. Protein product: CASRGLRNTGELFF. The whole variable domain, filled in from reference TRBV28 and TRBJ2-2, reads DVKVTQSSRYLVKRTGEKVFLECVQDMDHENMFWYRQDPGLGLRLIYFSYDVKMKEKGDIPEGYSVSREKKERFSLILESASTNQTSMYLCASRGLRNTGELFFGEGSRLTVL.

The chain is built from TRBV18 and TRBJ2-7, with unresolved D. The CDR3 contains 12 residues. With 5 bases removed from V and 6 bases from J, the gap between germline ends came to 11 bases. Germline V CDR1 and CDR2: KGHSH, LQKENI. For the CDR3, the DNA is TGTGCCAGCTCATACGGAAATTTCGAGCAGTACTTC. Its translation: CASSYGNFEQYF. Looking up the rest from reference TRBV18 and TRBJ2-7 gives the full variable domain: NAGVMQNPRHLVRRRGQEARLRCSPMKGHSHVYWYRQLPEEGLKFMVYLQKENIIDESGMPKERFSAEFPKEGPSILRIQQVVRGDSAAYFCASSYGNFEQYFGPGTRLTVT.

The V call is TRBV6-5, the J call TRBJ2-1, with TRBD1 identical over 10 bases. This CDR3 spans 14 amino acids. The V segment lost 5 bases and the J segment 10 bases; nucleotides outside the gene matches: 8. Per the germline V gene, CDR1 is MNHEY and CDR2 is SVGAGI. DNA of the CDR3: TGTGCCAGCAGTCAATCTGACAGGGGGCTAGAGCAGTTCTTC. This sequence encodes CASSQSDRGLEQFF.

The chain links TRBV6-5 to TRBJ2-7; 9 bases map to TRBD1. The CDR3 loop spans 13 amino acids. Germline trimming cut 7 bases from V and 10 bases from J; bases unmatched to any gene: 11. The germline CDR1 and CDR2 sequences are MNHEY and SVGAGI. This CDR3 reads CASNLGQGFPQYF. In DNA form, the CDR3 reads TGTGCCAGCAACCTAGGACAGGGGTTCCCCCAGTACTTC.

This clone was recorded only once. The chain is built from TRBV6-6 and TRBJ1-6, with 9 bases lining up with TRBD1. V gave up 5 bases and J gave up 10 bases; unmatched junction bases: 15. Germline loops: CDR1 MNHNY, CDR2 SVGAGI (reference sequence). The CDR3 spans 17 residues. CDR3 in DNA: TGTGCCAGCAGTCCCACTCTAGGACAGGGGAGGCAATCACCCCTCCACTTT. This sequence encodes CASSPTLGQGRQSPLHF.

A single count supports this clone. The genes are TRBV27 and TRBJ2-7; possibly TRBD1 for D (5 bases). Trimming pared 6 bases from V and 0 bases from J, leaving 18 bases between. This CDR3 has 16 residues. CDR1 MNHEY and CDR2 SMNVEV come from the germline V gene (reference sequence). CDR3 loop: CASRVRGTSSSYEQYF. CDR3 coding DNA: TGTGCCAGCAGAGTAAGGGGAACGAGTTCCTCCTACGAGCAGTACTTC.

This sequence joins TRBV7-3 and TRBJ2-1; D not certain. CDR3 length equals 14 residues. The V gene lost 5 bases and the J gene lost 5 bases, with 13 bases spanning the gap. Germline CDR1 reads SGHTA; CDR2 reads FQGTGA. CDR3 in DNA: TGTGCCAGCAGCCACGGGCTAGTACACAATGAGCAGTTCTTC. It is translated as CASSHGLVHNEQFF.

The rearrangement joins TRBV5-1 to TRBJ1-4, with 7 bases matching TRBD1. Germline CDR1 SGHRS, CDR2 YFSETQ. The CDR3 sequence is 13 residues long. The J segment lost 4 bases and the V segment lost 7 bases, leaving 4 bases of the junction unmatched. The CDR3 sequence is CASAGDSNEKLFF. As DNA, the CDR3 is TGCGCCAGCGCAGGGGACAGTAATGAAAAACTGTTTTTT.

The V call is TRBV10-1, the J call TRBJ2-6, with D hard to call. The germline V gene has CDR1 WNHNN and CDR2 SYGVQD (reference sequence). V was shortened by 8 bases and J by 6 bases, with 17 bases between the two germline ends. There are 15 residues in the CDR3. The CDR3 region has the DNA TGCGCCAGCTTCCCGGACCGGCTTCAGGCCAACGTCCTGACTTTC. As protein: CASFPDRLQANVLTF.

J is TRBJ2-6 and V is TRBV19; 7 nucleotides line up with TRBD1. CDR1 is LNHDA, CDR2 SQIVND, per germline (reference sequence). With V trimmed by 3 bases and J by 4 bases, 9 bases remained unmatched. The length of the CDR3 is 17 residues. The CDR3 loop reads CASSIRGQARGANVLTF. CDR3 DNA: TGTGCCAGTAGTATTAGGGGGCAAGCCAGGGGGGCCAACGTCCTGACTTTC.

The chain has TRBV6-6 and TRBJ1-1; 7 nucleotides align to TRBD1. Germline values: CDR1 MNHNY, CDR2 SVGAGI (reference sequence). This CDR3 region has 15 residues. V gave up 8 bases and J gave up 0 bases; unmatched junction bases: 9. CDR3 residues: CASPGPGQLNTEAFF. CDR3 nucleotide sequence: TGTGCCAGCCCCGGTCCGGGACAGCTGAACACTGAAGCTTTCTTT.

The V gene is TRBV29-1, the J gene TRBJ2-1; 10 bases fit TRBD2. The length of the CDR3 is 16 residues. Per the germline V gene, CDR1 is SQVTM and CDR2 is ANQGSEA. The trim removed 4 bases at V and 1 base at J, leaving 7 bases unmatched. The CDR3 DNA follows: TGCAGCGTTGTTGCACTAGCGGGAAGATCCTACAATGAGCAGTTCTTC. This codes for CSVVALAGRSYNEQFF.

The V and J genes are TRBV5-1 and TRBJ2-1; 9 nucleotides match TRBD1. Germline trimming cut 0 bases from V and 4 bases from J; bases unmatched to any gene: 8. There are 17 residues in the CDR3. Germline CDR1 SGHRS, CDR2 YFSETQ. CDR3 sequence: CASSLALGTGYYNEQFF. The CDR3 DNA reads as TGCGCCAGCAGCTTGGCTTTGGGGACAGGGTATTACAATGAGCAGTTCTTC.

Written as DNA, the CDR3 is TGTGCCAGCAGCTTAGTGACTAGCGGGAGACATTCAGATACGCAGTATTTT. Amino acid sequence: CASSLVTSGRHSDTQYF. This chain connects TRBV7-2 to TRBJ2-3, with 12 positions matching TRBD2. Germline CDR1 and CDR2: SGHTA and FQGNSA. With 1 base clipped from V and 4 bases from J, the junction kept 6 bases outside the gene matches. The CDR3 totals 17 residues.

V usage is TRBV24-1 and J usage is TRBJ1-1; 12 nucleotides line up with TRBD1. This CDR3 spans 16 amino acids. Germline CDR1 is KGHDR and CDR2 is SFDVKD. V lost 7 bases and J lost 1; bases outside the gene matches: 6. This CDR3 reads CATSTGTGGSNTEAFF. The CDR3 DNA follows: TGTGCCACCAGCACCGGGACAGGGGGCTCGAACACTGAAGCTTTCTTT.